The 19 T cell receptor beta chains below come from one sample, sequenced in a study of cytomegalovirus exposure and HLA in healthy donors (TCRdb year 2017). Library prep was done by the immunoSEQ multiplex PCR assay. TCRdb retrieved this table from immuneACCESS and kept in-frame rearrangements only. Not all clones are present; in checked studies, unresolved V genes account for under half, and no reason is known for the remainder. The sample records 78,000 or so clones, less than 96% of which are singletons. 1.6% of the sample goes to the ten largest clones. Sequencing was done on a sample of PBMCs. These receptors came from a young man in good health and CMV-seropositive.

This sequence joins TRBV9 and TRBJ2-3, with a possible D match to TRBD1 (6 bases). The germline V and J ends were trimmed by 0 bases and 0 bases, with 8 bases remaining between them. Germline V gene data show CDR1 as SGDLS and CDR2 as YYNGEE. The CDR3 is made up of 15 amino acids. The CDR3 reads CASSVEGVSTDTQYF. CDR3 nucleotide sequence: TGTGCCAGCAGCGTAGAGGGGGTGAGCACAGATACGCAGTATTTT.

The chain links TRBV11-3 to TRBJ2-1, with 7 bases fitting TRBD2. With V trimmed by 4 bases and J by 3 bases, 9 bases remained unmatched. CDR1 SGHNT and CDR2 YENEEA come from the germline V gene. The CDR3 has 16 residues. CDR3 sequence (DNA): TGTGCCAGCAGCTCGGCTAGCGGAGCGATCTACAATGAGCAGTTCTTC. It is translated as CASSSASGAIYNEQFF.

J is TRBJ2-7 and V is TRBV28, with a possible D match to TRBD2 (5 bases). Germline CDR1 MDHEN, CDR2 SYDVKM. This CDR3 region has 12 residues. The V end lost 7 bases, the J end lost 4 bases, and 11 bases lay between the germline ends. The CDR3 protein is CASIGGLYEQYF. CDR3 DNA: TGTGCCAGCATTGGCGGGCTATACGAGCAGTACTTC.

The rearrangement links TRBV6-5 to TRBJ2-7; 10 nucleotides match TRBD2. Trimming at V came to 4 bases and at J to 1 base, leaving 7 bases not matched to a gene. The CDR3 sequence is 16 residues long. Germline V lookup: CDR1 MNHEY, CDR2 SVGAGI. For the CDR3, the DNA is TGTGCCAGCAGTTCGCGGACTAGCGGATTTTCCTACGAGCAGTACTTC. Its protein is CASSSRTSGFSYEQYF.

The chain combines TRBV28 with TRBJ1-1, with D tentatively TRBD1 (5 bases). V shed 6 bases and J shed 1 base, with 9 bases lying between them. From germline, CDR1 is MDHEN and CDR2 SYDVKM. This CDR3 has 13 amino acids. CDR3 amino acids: CASRQTGNTEAFF. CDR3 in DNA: TGTGCCAGCAGACAAACAGGGAACACTGAAGCTTTCTTT. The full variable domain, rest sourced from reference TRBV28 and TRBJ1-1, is DVKVTQSSRYLVKRTGEKVFLECVQDMDHENMFWYRQDPGLGLRLIYFSYDVKMKEKGDIPEGYSVSREKKERFSLILESASTNQTSMYLCASRQTGNTEAFFGQGTRLTVV.

The CDR3: CASSYSGYGYTF. Here the CDR3 DNA reads TGTGCCAGCAGTTACTCCGGTTATGGCTACACCTTC. J is TRBJ1-2 and V is TRBV6-5, with D unresolved. Deletions cut 0 bases from V and 5 bases from J, with 4 bases between. The CDR3 covers 12 residues. Per germline, CDR1 MNHEY and CDR2 SVGAGI.

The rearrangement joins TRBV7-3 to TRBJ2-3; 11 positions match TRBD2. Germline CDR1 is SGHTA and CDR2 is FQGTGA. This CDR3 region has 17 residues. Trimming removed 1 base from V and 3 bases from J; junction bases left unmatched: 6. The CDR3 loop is CASSLNWASGRTDTQYF. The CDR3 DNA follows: TGTGCCAGCAGCTTAAATTGGGCTAGCGGGAGGACAGATACGCAGTATTTT.

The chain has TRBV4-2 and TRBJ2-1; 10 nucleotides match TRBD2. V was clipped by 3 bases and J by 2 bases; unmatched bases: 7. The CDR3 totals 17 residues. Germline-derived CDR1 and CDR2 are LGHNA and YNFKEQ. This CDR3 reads CASSHSSSGSPYNEQFF. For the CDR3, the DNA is TGTGCCAGCAGCCATTCCTCTAGCGGGAGCCCCTACAATGAGCAGTTCTTC.

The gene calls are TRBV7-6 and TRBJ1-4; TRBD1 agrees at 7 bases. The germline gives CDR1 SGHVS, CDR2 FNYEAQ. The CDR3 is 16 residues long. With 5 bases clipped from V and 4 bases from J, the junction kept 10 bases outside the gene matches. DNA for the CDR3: TGTGCCAGCAGCCACCCCGACGGGACAGATAATGAAAAACTGTTTTTT. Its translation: CASSHPDGTDNEKLFF.

DNA of the CDR3: TGTGCCAGCTCACGCGGGTTGGGGACTAATGAAAAACTGTTTTTT. This encodes CASSRGLGTNEKLFF. This chain links TRBV18 with TRBJ1-4; D gene ambiguous. The CDR3 spans 15 residues. CDR1 KGHSH and CDR2 LQKENI come from the germline V gene. V lost 4 bases and J 2 bases, leaving 11 bases between the germline ends.

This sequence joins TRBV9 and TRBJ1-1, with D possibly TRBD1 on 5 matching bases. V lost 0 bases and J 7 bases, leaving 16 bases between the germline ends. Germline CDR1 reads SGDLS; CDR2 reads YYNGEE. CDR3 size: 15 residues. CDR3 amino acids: CASSVAGQGLSEAFF. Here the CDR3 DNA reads TGTGCCAGCAGCGTAGCAGGCCAGGGTCTGAGTGAAGCTTTCTTT.

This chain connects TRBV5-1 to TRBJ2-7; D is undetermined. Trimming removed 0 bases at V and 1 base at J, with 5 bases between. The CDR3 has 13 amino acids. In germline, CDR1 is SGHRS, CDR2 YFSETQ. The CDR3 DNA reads TGCGCCAGCAGCTTGGCTAGTTCCTACGAGCAGTACTTC. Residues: CASSLASSYEQYF. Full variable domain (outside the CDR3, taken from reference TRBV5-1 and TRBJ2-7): KAGVTQTPRYLIKTRGQQVTLSCSPISGHRSVSWYQQTPGQGLQFLFEYFSETQRNKGNFPGRFSGRQFSNSRSEMNVSTLELGDSALYLCASSLASSYEQYFGPGTRLTVT.

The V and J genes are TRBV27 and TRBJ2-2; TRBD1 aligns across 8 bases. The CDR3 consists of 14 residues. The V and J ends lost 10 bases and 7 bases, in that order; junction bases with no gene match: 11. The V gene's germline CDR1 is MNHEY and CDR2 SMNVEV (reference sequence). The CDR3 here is CATMQGALLGELFF. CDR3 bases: TGTGCCACCATGCAGGGGGCTCTACTCGGGGAGCTGTTTTTT.

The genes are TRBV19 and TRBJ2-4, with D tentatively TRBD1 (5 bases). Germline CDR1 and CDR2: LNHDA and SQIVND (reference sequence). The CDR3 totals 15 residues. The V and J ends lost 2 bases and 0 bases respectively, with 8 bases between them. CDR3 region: CASSIIRGAKNIQYF. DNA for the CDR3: TGTGCCAGTAGTATAATAAGGGGAGCCAAAAACATTCAGTACTTC.

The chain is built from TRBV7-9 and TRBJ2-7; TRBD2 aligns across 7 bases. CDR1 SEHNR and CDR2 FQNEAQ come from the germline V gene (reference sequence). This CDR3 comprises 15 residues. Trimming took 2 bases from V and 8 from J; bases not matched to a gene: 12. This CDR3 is CASSLPRGDPGKQYF. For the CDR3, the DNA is TGTGCCAGCAGCTTACCCCGGGGGGACCCTGGAAAGCAGTACTTC. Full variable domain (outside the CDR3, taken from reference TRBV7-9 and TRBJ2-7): DTGVSQNPRHKITKRGQNVTFRCDPISEHNRLYWYRQTLGQGPEFLTYFQNEAQLEKSRLLSDRFSAERPKGSFSTLEIQRTEQGDSAMYLCASSLPRGDPGKQYFGPGTRLTVT.

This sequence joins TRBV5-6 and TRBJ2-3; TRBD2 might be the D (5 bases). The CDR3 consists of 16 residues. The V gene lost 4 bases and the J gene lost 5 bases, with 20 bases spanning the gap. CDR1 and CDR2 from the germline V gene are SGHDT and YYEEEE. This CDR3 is CASSRSDFLPIDTQYF. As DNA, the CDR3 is TGTGCCAGCAGCCGCTCGGACTTTCTCCCGATAGATACGCAGTATTTT.

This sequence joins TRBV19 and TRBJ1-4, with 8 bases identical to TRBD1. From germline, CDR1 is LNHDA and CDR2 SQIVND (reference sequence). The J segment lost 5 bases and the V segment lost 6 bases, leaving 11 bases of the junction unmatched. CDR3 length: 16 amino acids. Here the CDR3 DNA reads TGTGCCAGTAGACTCAATACAGGACAGGGAAATGAAAAACTGTTTTTT. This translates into CASRLNTGQGNEKLFF.

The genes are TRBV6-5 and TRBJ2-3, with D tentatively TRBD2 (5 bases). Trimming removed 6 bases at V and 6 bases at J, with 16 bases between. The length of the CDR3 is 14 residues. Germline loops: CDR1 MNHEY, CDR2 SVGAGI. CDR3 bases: TGTGCCAGCAGCCAGGACTTTACGTCCGATACGCAGTATTTT. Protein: CASSQDFTSDTQYF.

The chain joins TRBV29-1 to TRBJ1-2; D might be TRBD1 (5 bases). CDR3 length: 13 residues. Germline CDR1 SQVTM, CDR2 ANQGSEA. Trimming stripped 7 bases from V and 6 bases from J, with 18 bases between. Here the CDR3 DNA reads TGCAGCGCCCTTGGTGGGGGGACGGATGGCTACACCTTC. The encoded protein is CSALGGGTDGYTF.